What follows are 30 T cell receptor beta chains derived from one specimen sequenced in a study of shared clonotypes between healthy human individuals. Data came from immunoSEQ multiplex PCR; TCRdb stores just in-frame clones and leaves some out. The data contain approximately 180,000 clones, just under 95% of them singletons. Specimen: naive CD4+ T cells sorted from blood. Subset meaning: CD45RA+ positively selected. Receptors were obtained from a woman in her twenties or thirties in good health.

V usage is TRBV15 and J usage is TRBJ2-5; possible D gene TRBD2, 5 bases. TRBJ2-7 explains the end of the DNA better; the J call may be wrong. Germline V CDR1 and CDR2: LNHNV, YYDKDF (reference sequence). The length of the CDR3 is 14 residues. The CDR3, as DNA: TGTGCCACCAGCCGCCGGGATTACGACTACGAGCAGTACTTC. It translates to CATSRRDYDYEQYF.

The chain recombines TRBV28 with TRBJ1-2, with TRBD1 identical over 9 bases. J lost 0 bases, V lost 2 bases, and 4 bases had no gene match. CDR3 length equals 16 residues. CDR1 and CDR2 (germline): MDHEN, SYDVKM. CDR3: CASSLGTGTANYGYTF. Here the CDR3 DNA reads TGTGCCAGCAGTTTAGGGACAGGGACAGCTAACTATGGCTACACCTTC.

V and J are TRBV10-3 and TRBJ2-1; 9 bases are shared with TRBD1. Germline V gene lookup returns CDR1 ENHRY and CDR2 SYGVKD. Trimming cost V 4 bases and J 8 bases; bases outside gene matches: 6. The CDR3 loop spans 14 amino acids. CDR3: CAISVGDRVDEQFF. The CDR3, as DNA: TGTGCCATCAGTGTGGGGGACAGGGTCGATGAGCAGTTCTTC.

The CDR3 DNA reads as TGCGCCAGCAGCCAATCGGCGACAGGGCCTCCCTACGAGCAGTACTTC. Amino acids: CASSQSATGPPYEQYF. This chain joins TRBV4-1 and TRBJ2-7; 7 positions agree with TRBD1. Germline V gene data show CDR1 as MGHRA and CDR2 as YSYEKL. V was clipped by 2 bases and J by 2 bases; unmatched bases: 9. The CDR3 loop spans 16 amino acids.

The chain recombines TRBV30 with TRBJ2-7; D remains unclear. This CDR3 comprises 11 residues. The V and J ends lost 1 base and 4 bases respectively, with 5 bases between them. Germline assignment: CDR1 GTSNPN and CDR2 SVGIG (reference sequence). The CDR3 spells CAWSGVYEQYF. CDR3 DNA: TGTGCCTGGAGTGGGGTATACGAGCAGTACTTC. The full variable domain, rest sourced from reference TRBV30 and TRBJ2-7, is SQTIHQWPATLVQPVGSPLSLECTVEGTSNPNLYWYRQAAGRGLQLLFYSVGIGQISSEVPQNLSASRPQDRQFILSSKKLLLSDSGFYLCAWSGVYEQYFGPGTRLTVT.

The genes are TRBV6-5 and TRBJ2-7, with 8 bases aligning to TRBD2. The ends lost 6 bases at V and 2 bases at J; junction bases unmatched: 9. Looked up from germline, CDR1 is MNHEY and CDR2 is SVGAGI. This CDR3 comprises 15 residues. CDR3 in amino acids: CASSKAGVRTYEQYF. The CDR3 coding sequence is TGTGCCAGCAGCAAAGCGGGAGTGAGAACCTACGAGCAGTACTTC.

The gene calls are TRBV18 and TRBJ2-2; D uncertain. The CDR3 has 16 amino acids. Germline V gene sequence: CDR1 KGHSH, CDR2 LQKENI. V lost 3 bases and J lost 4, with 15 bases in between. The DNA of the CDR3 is TGTGCCAGCTCACCCCGCGCCCCTCTCTCCACCGGGGAGCTGTTTTTT. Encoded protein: CASSPRAPLSTGELFF.

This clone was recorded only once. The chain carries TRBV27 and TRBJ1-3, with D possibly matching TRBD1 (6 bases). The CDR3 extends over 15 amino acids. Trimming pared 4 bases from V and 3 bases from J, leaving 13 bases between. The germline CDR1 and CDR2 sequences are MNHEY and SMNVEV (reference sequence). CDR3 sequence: CASSYRGARGNTIYF. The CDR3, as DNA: TGTGCCAGCAGTTATAGGGGGGCTCGTGGAAACACCATATATTTT.

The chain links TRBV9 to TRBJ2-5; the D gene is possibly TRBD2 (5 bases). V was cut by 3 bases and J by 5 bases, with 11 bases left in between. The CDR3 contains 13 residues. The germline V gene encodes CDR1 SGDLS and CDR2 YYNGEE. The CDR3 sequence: CASSAYRRETQYF. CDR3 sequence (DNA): TGTGCCAGCAGCGCCTATAGGAGGGAGACCCAGTACTTC.

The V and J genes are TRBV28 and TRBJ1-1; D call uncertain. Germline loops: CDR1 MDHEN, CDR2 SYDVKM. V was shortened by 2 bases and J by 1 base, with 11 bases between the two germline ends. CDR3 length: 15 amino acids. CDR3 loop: CASSLALTENTEAFF. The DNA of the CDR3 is TGTGCCAGCAGTTTAGCCCTTACAGAGAACACTGAAGCTTTCTTT.

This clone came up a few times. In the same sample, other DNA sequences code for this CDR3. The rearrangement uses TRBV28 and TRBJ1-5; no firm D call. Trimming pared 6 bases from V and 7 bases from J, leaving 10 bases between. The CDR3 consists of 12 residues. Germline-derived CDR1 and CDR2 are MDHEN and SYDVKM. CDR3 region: CASSPGGQPQHF. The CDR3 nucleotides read TGTGCCAGCAGCCCGGGTGGGCAGCCCCAGCATTTT.

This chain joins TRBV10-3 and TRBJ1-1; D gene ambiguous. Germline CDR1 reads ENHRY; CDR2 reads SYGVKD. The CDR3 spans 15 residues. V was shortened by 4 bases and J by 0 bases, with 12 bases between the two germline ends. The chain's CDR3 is CAISGAANLNTEAFF. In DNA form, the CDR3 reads TGTGCCATCAGTGGGGCGGCAAACTTGAACACTGAAGCTTTCTTT.

The chain's CDR3 is CASSLARTSGGLWGQYF. CDR3 bases: TGTGCCAGCAGCTTAGCGCGGACTAGCGGGGGTCTGTGGGGGCAGTACTTC. The chain is built from TRBV7-8 and TRBJ2-5; TRBD2 aligns across 13 bases. V lost 0 bases, J lost 11 bases, and 12 bases stayed unmatched. Germline assignment: CDR1 SGHVS and CDR2 FQNEAQ. This CDR3 contains 17 residues.

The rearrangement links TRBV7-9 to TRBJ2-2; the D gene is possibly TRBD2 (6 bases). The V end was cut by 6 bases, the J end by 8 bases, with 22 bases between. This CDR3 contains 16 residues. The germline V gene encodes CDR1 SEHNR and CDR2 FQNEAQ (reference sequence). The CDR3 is CASSRGVAEWGGELFF. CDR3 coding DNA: TGTGCCAGCAGTCGAGGAGTAGCGGAGTGGGGAGGGGAGCTGTTTTTT.

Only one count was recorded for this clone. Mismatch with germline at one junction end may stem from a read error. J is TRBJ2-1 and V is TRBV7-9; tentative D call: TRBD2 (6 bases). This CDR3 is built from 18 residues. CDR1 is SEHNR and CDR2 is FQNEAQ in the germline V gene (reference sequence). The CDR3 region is CASRLGGGSGGSYNEQFF. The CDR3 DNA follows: TGTGCCAGCAGATTAGGTGGAGGGTCCGGAGGCTCCTACAATGAGCAGTTCTTC.

Here the CDR3 DNA reads TGTGCCAGCACCAGAGGGACTAGCGGGAGTAAAAACCACGAGCAGTACTTC. Protein: CASTRGTSGSKNHEQYF. This sequence joins TRBV7-3 and TRBJ2-7, with 14 nucleotides matching TRBD2. This CDR3 has 17 amino acids. The trim removed 7 bases at V and 5 bases at J, leaving 13 bases unmatched. Looked up from germline, CDR1 is SGHTA and CDR2 is FQGTGA.

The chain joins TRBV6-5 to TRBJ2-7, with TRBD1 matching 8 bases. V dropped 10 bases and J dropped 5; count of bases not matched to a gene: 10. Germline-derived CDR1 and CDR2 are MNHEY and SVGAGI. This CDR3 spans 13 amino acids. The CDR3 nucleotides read TGTGCCACCTCACTCCAGGACAGGGACGAGCAGTACTTC. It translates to CATSLQDRDEQYF.

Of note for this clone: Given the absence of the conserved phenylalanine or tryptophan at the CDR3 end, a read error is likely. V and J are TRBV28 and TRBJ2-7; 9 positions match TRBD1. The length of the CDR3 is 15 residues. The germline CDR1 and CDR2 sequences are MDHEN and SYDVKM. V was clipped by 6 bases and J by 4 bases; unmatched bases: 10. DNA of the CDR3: TGTGCCAGCAGCCTACAGGGGGCGAACCTATACGAGCAGTACCTC. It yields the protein CASSLQGANLYEQYL.

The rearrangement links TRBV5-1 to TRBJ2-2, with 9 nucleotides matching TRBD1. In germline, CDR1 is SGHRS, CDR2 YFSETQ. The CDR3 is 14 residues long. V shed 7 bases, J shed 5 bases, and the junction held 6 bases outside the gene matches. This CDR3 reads CASGRTGDTGELFF. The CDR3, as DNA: TGCGCCAGCGGACGGACAGGGGATACCGGGGAGCTGTTTTTT.

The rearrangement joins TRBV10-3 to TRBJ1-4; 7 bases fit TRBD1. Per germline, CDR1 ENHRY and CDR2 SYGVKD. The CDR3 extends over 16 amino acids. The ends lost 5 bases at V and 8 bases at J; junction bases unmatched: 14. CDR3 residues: CAISPILTGMVEKLFF. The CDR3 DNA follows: TGTGCCATCAGTCCAATTTTGACAGGGATGGTCGAAAAACTGTTTTTT.

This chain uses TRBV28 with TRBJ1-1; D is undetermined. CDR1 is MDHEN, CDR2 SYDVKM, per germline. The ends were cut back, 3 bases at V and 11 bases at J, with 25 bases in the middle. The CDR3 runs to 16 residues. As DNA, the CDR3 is TGTGCCAGCAGTTTGTGGGCCGGTGCGGGAGCAGCGAGGGCTTTCTTT. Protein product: CASSLWAGAGAARAFF.

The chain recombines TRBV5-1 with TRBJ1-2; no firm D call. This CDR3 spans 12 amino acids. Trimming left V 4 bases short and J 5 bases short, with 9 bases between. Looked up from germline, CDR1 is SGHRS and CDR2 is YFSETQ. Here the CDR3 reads CASSVQDYGYTF. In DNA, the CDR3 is TGCGCCAGCAGCGTTCAGGATTATGGCTACACCTTC.

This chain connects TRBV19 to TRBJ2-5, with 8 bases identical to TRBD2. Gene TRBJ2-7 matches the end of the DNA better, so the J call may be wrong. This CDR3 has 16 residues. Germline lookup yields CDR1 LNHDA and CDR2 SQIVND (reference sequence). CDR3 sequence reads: CASSISGSKLHYEQYF. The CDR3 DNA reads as TGTGCCAGTAGTATAAGCGGGAGCAAACTCCACTACGAGCAGTACTTC.

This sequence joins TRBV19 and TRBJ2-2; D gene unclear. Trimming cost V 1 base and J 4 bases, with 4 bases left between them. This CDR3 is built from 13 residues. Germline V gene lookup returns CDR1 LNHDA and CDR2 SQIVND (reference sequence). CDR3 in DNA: TGTGCCAGTAGTATAGTGGCCACCGGGGAGCTGTTTTTT. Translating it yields CASSIVATGELFF.

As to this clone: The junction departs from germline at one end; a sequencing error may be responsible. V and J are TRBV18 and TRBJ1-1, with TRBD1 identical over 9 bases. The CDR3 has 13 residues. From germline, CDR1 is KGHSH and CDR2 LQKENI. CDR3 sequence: CASSVGQGLETFF. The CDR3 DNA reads TGTGCCAGCTCAGTGGGACAGGGACTTGAAACTTTCTTT.

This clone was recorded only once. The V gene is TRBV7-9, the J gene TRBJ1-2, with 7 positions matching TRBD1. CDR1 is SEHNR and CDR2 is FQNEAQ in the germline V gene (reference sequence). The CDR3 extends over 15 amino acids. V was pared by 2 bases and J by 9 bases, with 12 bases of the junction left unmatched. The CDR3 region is CASSLSGGADRSYTF. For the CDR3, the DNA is TGTGCCAGCAGCTTAAGCGGGGGGGCGGACAGGAGCTACACCTTC.

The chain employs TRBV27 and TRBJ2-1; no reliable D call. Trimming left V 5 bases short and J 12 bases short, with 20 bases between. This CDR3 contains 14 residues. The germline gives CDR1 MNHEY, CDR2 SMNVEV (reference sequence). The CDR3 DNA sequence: TGTGCCAGCAGTCCCCCATCAGGACGCGCGAGGCAGTTCTTC. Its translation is CASSPPSGRARQFF.

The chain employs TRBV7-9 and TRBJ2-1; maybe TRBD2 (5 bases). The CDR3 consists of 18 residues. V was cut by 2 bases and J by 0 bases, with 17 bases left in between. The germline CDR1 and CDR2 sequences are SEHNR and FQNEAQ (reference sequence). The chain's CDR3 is CASSLIFERIGSYNEQFF. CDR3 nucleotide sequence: TGTGCCAGCAGCTTAATCTTCGAGCGGATTGGCTCCTACAATGAGCAGTTCTTC.

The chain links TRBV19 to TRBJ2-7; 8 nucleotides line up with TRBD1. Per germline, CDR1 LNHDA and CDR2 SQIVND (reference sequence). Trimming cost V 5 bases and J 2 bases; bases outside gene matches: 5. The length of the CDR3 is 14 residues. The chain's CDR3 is CASSWTGSPYEQYF. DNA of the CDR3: TGTGCCAGTAGTTGGACAGGGAGCCCCTACGAGCAGTACTTC. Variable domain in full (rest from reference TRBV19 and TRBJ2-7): DGGITQSPKYLFRKEGQNVTLSCEQNLNHDAMYWYRQDPGQGLRLIYYSQIVNDFQKGDIAEGYSVSREKKESFPLTVTSAQKNPTAFYLCASSWTGSPYEQYFGPGTRLTVT.

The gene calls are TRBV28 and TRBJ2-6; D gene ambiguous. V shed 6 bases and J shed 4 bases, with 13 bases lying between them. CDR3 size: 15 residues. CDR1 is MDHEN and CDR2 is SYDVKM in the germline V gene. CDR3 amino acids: CASSSGSAGANVLTF. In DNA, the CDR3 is TGTGCCAGCAGCTCCGGGTCGGCAGGGGCCAACGTCCTGACTTTC.